These 28 T cell receptor beta chains originate from one sample sequenced in a study of type 1 regulatory T cells. Their antigens are not known. A single record per CDR3 protein comes from TCRdb applying MiXCR to the reads. The profile covers over 55,000 distinct CDR3 sequences, with about 48% appearing a single time and more than 2% taken by the ten largest. Sequenced input: cultured non-Tr1 T cells, either the whole culture or a sorted T cell fraction (not recorded which). Receptors originate from a human donor in good health.

The V call is TRBV7-2, the J call TRBJ1-5, with D possibly TRBD1 on 5 matching bases. Germline V gene data show CDR1 as SGHTA and CDR2 as FQGNSA. V lost 2 bases to trimming and J lost 5 bases, with 13 bases between them. There are 15 residues in the CDR3. The CDR3 bases are TGTGCCAGCAGCTTATCCAGGGCGGGTTATCAGCCCCAGCATTTT. Translation: CASSLSRAGYQPQHF.

J is TRBJ2-2 and V is TRBV27, with TRBD1 matching 11 bases. CDR1 is MNHEY, CDR2 SMNVEV, per germline (reference sequence). V was pared by 7 bases and J by 2 bases, with 9 bases of the junction left unmatched. The CDR3 is 17 amino acids. The CDR3 spells CASTRTGGLVNTGELFF. The CDR3 bases are TGTGCCAGCACCCGGACAGGGGGCTTAGTAAACACCGGGGAGCTGTTTTTT.

On this clonotype itself: Relative to the germline gene, one junction end is altered; a read error may explain this. This sequence joins TRBV28 and TRBJ1-2, with 7 bases identical to TRBD1. This CDR3 has 15 residues. From germline, CDR1 is MDHEN and CDR2 SYDVKM. The CDR3 is CVSIPDRRTNYGYTF. CDR3 nucleotide sequence: TGTGTCAGCATCCCGGACAGGAGAACTAACTATGGCTACACCTTC.

The V gene is TRBV7-9, the J gene TRBJ2-2; 11 bases map to TRBD1. This CDR3 region has 17 residues. With V trimmed by 3 bases and J by 2 bases, 5 bases remained unmatched. Germline V gene sequence: CDR1 SEHNR, CDR2 FQNEAQ (reference sequence). In DNA, the CDR3 is TGTGCCAGCAGCTTCGGGGACAGGGGGGAAAACACCGGGGAGCTGTTTTTT. Protein sequence: CASSFGDRGENTGELFF.

The chain couples TRBV4-2 to TRBJ2-3; D unclear. V was shortened by 2 bases and J by 2 bases, with 11 bases between the two germline ends. Germline-derived CDR1 and CDR2 are LGHNA and YNFKEQ. This CDR3 contains 15 residues. CDR3 region: CASSQTPAFTDTQYF. The CDR3 DNA is TGTGCCAGCAGCCAAACTCCCGCCTTCACAGATACGCAGTATTTT.

V and J are TRBV27 and TRBJ1-6, with D unresolved. The CDR3 has 14 amino acids. The germline CDR1 and CDR2 sequences are MNHEY and SMNVEV (reference sequence). Deletions cut 6 bases from V and 7 bases from J, with 13 bases between. CDR3 sequence (DNA): TGTGCCAGCAGGCCCCGTCTGATGAATTCACCCCTCCACTTT. Translating gives CASRPRLMNSPLHF.

CDR3 sequence reads: CASSAQGSDTQYF. In DNA form, the CDR3 reads TGTGCCAGCAGTGCCCAGGGTTCAGATACGCAGTATTTT. V usage is TRBV12-3 or TRBV12-4 and J usage is TRBJ2-3, with a tentative D call TRBD1 (5 bases). The CDR3 extends over 13 amino acids. Trimming cost V 5 bases and J 4 bases, with 10 bases left between them.

The chain joins TRBV20-1 to TRBJ1-2; D gene uncertain. Trimming removed 3 bases from V and 4 bases from J, with 9 bases in between. Germline V gene sequence: CDR1 DFQATT, CDR2 SNEGSKA (reference sequence). CDR3 length equals 12 residues. The CDR3 DNA follows: TGCAGTGCTAGTGGGGATACCTATGGCTACACCTTC. This codes for CSASGDTYGYTF.

This chain uses TRBV7-2 with TRBJ2-5, with a possible D match to TRBD1 (6 bases). Trimming took off 5 bases at V and 4 bases at J, with 14 bases between the two ends. Germline values: CDR1 SGHTA, CDR2 FQGNSA. CDR3 length: 14 amino acids. The CDR3 sequence: CASSQTGHGETQYF. DNA of the CDR3: TGTGCCAGCAGCCAGACGGGACACGGAGAGACCCAGTACTTC.

The chain uses TRBV4-3 and TRBJ1-1; 12 bases fit TRBD1. Germline V gene lookup returns CDR1 LGHNA and CDR2 YSLEER. CDR3 size: 15 residues. V gave up 4 bases and J gave up 6 bases; unmatched junction bases: 6. The CDR3 sequence: CASSRGGQGAPEAFF. The DNA of the CDR3 is TGCGCCAGCAGCCGAGGGGGACAGGGGGCGCCTGAAGCTTTCTTT.

The rearrangement uses TRBV18 and TRBJ2-1, with 12 bases that match TRBD2. Germline CDR1 and CDR2: KGHSH and LQKENI. The CDR3 covers 18 residues. The J segment lost 9 bases and the V segment lost 3 bases, leaving 15 bases of the junction unmatched. The CDR3 DNA reads TGTGCCAGCTCACCCGTTTCTGCACTAGCGGGGGGCCCCGGTGAGCAGTTCTTC. This translates into CASSPVSALAGGPGEQFF.

This chain uses TRBV6-1 with TRBJ1-2; 7 bases agree with TRBD1. The length of the CDR3 is 13 residues. Germline assignment: CDR1 MNHNS and CDR2 SASEGT. The ends lost 4 bases at V and 5 bases at J; junction bases unmatched: 4. The CDR3 loop is CASSAQGEYGYTF. The CDR3 DNA follows: TGTGCCAGCAGTGCCCAGGGGGAGTATGGCTACACCTTC.

The gene calls are TRBV6-1 and TRBJ1-1, with a tentative D call TRBD1 (5 bases). The germline gives CDR1 MNHNS, CDR2 SASEGT. V was trimmed by 5 bases and J by 3 bases, leaving 16 bases between them. The length of the CDR3 is 15 residues. The CDR3 region has the DNA TGTGCCAGCAGTAAAGGGCAGGGAGGGTACACTGAAGCTTTCTTT. Its translation is CASSKGQGGYTEAFF.

This clonotype appeared a few times. CDR3 sequence (DNA): TGTGCCAGCAGTTACCATCGGACAGAGAACACCGGGGAGCTGTTTTTT. Its translation: CASSYHRTENTGELFF. The gene calls are TRBV6-2 or TRBV6-3 and TRBJ2-2, with D perhaps matching TRBD1 (6 bases). The CDR3 runs to 16 residues. Trimming left V 2 bases short and J 1 base short, with 11 bases between. Germline assignment: CDR1 MNHEY and CDR2 SVGEGT.

This sequence joins TRBV27 and TRBJ1-3, with D unresolved. The CDR3 loop spans 14 amino acids. The ends were cut back, 7 bases at V and 0 bases at J, with 10 bases in the middle. Per the germline V gene, CDR1 is MNHEY and CDR2 is SMNVEV (reference sequence). The CDR3 reads CASTSGFSGNTIYF. CDR3 bases: TGTGCCAGCACCTCAGGATTCTCTGGAAACACCATATATTTT.

The chain employs TRBV5-1 and TRBJ2-7; TRBD2 matches 13 bases. Germline trimming cut 0 bases from V and 4 bases from J; bases unmatched to any gene: 1. The germline V gene encodes CDR1 SGHRS and CDR2 YFSETQ. This CDR3 has 15 residues. The CDR3 is CASSLGLAGGYEQYF. The CDR3 bases are TGCGCCAGCAGCTTGGGACTAGCGGGGGGTTACGAGCAGTACTTC.

This rearrangement joins TRBV30 to TRBJ1-5, with 7 bases identical to TRBD1. The germline gives CDR1 GTSNPN, CDR2 SVGIG (reference sequence). The trim removed 0 bases at V and 7 bases at J, leaving 0 bases unmatched. This CDR3 is 12 amino acids long. CDR3 loop: CAWSVQGQPQHF. The CDR3 DNA follows: TGTGCCTGGAGTGTACAGGGGCAGCCCCAGCATTTT.

This chain connects TRBV20-1 to TRBJ1-3; 12 bases align to TRBD1. The CDR3 extends over 15 amino acids. In germline, CDR1 is DFQATT, CDR2 SNEGSKA (reference sequence). The V gene end was trimmed by 0 bases and the J gene end by 14 bases; junction bases not matched to a gene: 11. The CDR3 nucleotides read TGCAGTGCTAGAGATGGGGGGACAGGGGGCGTTACGGTATATTTT. Protein: CSARDGGTGGVTVYF.

V gene TRBV24-1 combines with J gene TRBJ1-5, with TRBD1 identical over 9 bases. The length of the CDR3 is 17 residues. Per the germline V gene, CDR1 is KGHDR and CDR2 is SFDVKD. V lost 0 bases and J lost 7; bases outside the gene matches: 9. CDR3 loop: CATSDLQRGTGCQPQHF. The CDR3 nucleotides read TGTGCCACCAGTGATTTGCAAAGGGGGACAGGGTGCCAGCCCCAGCATTTT.

The V call is TRBV7-2, the J call TRBJ2-3, with TRBD1 matching 9 bases. The germline gives CDR1 SGHTA, CDR2 FQGNSA. This CDR3 is 14 amino acids long. V shed 3 bases and J 5 bases; nucleotides not matched to a gene: 3. The CDR3 coding sequence is TGTGCCAGCAGCTTGACAGGGGGGTTAGATACGCAGTATTTT. It translates to CASSLTGGLDTQYF.

This clonotype was observed a handful of times. The chain combines TRBV12-3 or TRBV12-4 with TRBJ2-7, with D possibly being TRBD1 or TRBD2 (5 bases each). The germline V and J ends were trimmed by 3 bases and 0 bases, with 9 bases remaining between them. The CDR3 has 14 amino acids. The CDR3 DNA sequence: TGTGCCAGCAGTTTGCGAGGGGTCTCCTACGAGCAGTACTTC. This sequence encodes CASSLRGVSYEQYF.

V and J are TRBV2 and TRBJ2-7, with 8 bases fitting TRBD2. Germline-derived CDR1 and CDR2 are SNHLY and FYNNEI. Trimming took 3 bases from V and 0 from J; bases not matched to a gene: 10. This CDR3 has 17 residues. For the CDR3, the DNA is TGTGCCAGCAGTGATATAGTCACTAGCGGTGCCTCCTACGAGCAGTACTTC. Protein sequence: CASSDIVTSGASYEQYF.

Judged by abundance, this clonotype is medium-sized. CDR3 nucleotide sequence: TGTGCCAGCAGTACCTCAGAGGGCTACGAGCAGTACTTC. Amino acids: CASSTSEGYEQYF. The V gene is TRBV12-3 or TRBV12-4, the J gene TRBJ2-7; D may be TRBD2 (5 bases). The CDR3 loop spans 13 amino acids. With 5 bases removed from V and 3 bases from J, the gap between germline ends came to 11 bases.

The rearrangement joins TRBV5-1 to TRBJ2-3, with 8 bases lining up with TRBD2. With V trimmed by 2 bases and J by 1 base, 6 bases remained unmatched. From germline, CDR1 is SGHRS and CDR2 YFSETQ. The CDR3 consists of 16 residues. Here the CDR3 DNA reads TGCGCCAGCAGCTTCCTGCTCGGGGGGGGCACAGATACGCAGTATTTT. The encoded protein is CASSFLLGGGTDTQYF.

The rearrangement joins TRBV10-3 to TRBJ2-5, with D tentatively TRBD2 (5 bases). The CDR3 consists of 13 residues. CDR1 and CDR2 (germline): ENHRY, SYGVKD. The ends were cut back, 5 bases at V and 2 bases at J, with 9 bases in the middle. This CDR3 reads CAISRTGQETQYF. The CDR3 nucleotides read TGTGCCATCAGTAGGACTGGGCAAGAGACCCAGTACTTC.

This clonotype was counted once. The rearrangement uses TRBV7-2 and TRBJ1-2; possibly TRBD1 for D (6 bases). The CDR3 spans 13 residues. Trimming cost V 8 bases and J 5 bases, with 15 bases left between them. Germline CDR1 reads SGHTA; CDR2 reads FQGNSA. The DNA of the CDR3 is TGTGCCAGCGCCCCCAGGGGAGGGTATGGCTACACCTTC. Amino acid sequence: CASAPRGGYGYTF. Together with reference TRBV7-2 and TRBJ1-2, the CDR3 gives the full variable domain: GAGVSQSPSNKVTEKGKDVELRCDPISGHTALYWYRQSLGQGLEFLIYFQGNSAPDKSGLPSDRFSAERTGGSVSTLTIQRTQQEDSAVYLCASAPRGGYGYTFGSGTRLTVV.

The chain is built from TRBV20-1 and TRBJ2-4; D remains unclear. Germline V gene sequence: CDR1 DFQATT, CDR2 SNEGSKA (reference sequence). CDR3 length equals 15 residues. The V end lost 0 bases, the J end lost 0 bases, and 9 bases lay between the germline ends. This chain's CDR3 is CSARDRELAKNIQYF. CDR3 DNA sequence: TGCAGTGCTAGAGACCGCGAGTTAGCCAAAAACATTCAGTACTTC.

This clonotype was counted only a few times. The chain links TRBV18 to TRBJ2-2; D uncertain. CDR3 size: 18 residues. The germline V gene has CDR1 KGHSH and CDR2 LQKENI. Trimming shortened V by 0 bases and J by 4 bases, and 18 bases separated the two germline ends. CDR3 in DNA: TGTGCCAGCTCACCACCGGTTCACGGGCCCGGTGGCACCGGGGAGCTGTTTTTT. It is translated as CASSPPVHGPGGTGELFF.